Listed here is a single T cell receptor (beta chain). What it recognizes is unknown. The data derive from a study of Ad26.COV2.S vaccination and SARS-CoV-2 variants. Study information: Donor was one of the participants in the Ad26.COV2.S arm of the COV1001 trial. The authors gave Ad26.COV2.S intramuscularly, either once or twice 56 days apart.

Study-level results: Analytic work on TCR breadth and depth might have understated the full extent of total T cell responses.

Treatment meaning: 15 to 20 received Ad26.COV2.S at low or high dose, single or two shots; about 5 received placebo; per-sample allocation not given. Day 63 after the first vaccine or placebo injection was the time point for sampling. Its platform was an Ad26 vector, and its expressed antigen was Wuhan-strain SARS-CoV-2 spike. TCRdb's table, derived via immunoSEQ multiplex PCR, lists solely in-frame clones and lacks some. The repertoire consists of roughly 700,000 clones, with roughly 90% occurring once and the leading ten covering around 1.5%. The germline gives CDR1 SGDLS, CDR2 YYNGEE. The CDR3 has 18 residues. V lost 0 bases to trimming and J lost 5 bases; unmatched junction nucleotides: 12.

The sequence came from a person aged 18-65 years who received the Ad26.COV2.S COVID-19 vaccine or a placebo. The sequencing used peripheral blood, collected in a trial of Ad26.COV2.S vaccine versus placebo. This sequence joins TRBV9 and TRBJ2-3, with TRBD1 matching over 10 bases. DNA for the CDR3: TGTGCCAGCAGCGTAGCGGTATGGAGGGACAGGGGACGAGATACGCAGTATTTT. Encoded protein: CASSVAVWRDRGRDTQYF.